The source of this TCR beta chain is a study of blood T cell repertoires in COVID-19. The wider study: T cells, B-cell-depleted T cells, or PBMCs provided the cDNA or gDNA that served as material.

The data were produced by immunoSEQ multiplex PCR, yet TCRdb's version contains in-frame clones alone and is incomplete. This table has roughly 86,000 clones, about 78% appearing once. The sequence was collected from a man aged 50 or older who had recovered from COVID-19. The sequenced material came from peripheral blood.

The CDR3 loop reads CASSQGRRTGENEGEQYF. The CDR3 DNA reads TGTGCCAGCAGCCAAGGGCGAAGGACAGGGGAAAATGAAGGCGAGCAGTACTTC. The chain recombines TRBV3-1 (or the pseudogene TRBV3-2) with TRBJ2-7; TRBD1 matches 9 bases. J lost 6 bases, V lost 1 base, and 16 bases had no gene match. This CDR3 has 18 amino acids. Germline V gene data show CDR1 as LGHDT and CDR2 as YNNKEL (reference sequence).